These 27 T cell receptor beta chains were all obtained from the same sample, sequenced in a study of vaccination and CD4 T cells after COVID-19. Treatment of the sample: approximately nine-day PBMC culture with coronavirus spike peptide pools or control peptides (ViraFEST assay). CD4+ T cells of the unexposed donor were collected before the COVID-19 pandemic (2011-2018). The antigens of these receptors remain unknown. The Oncomine TCR Beta short-read assay was applied to DNA of cultured CD4+ T cells. Via MiXCR, TCRdb re-called the PCR reads, giving one row per CDR3 protein. This sample has 6,500 to 9,500 distinct CDR3 sequences, with over 45% found just once. The specimen was CD4+ T cells from blood, cultured in vitro. Source of these receptors: a human donor in good health.

This rearrangement joins TRBV7-9 to TRBJ2-2; 14 positions match TRBD2. CDR1 is SEHNR and CDR2 is FQNEAQ in the germline V gene (reference sequence). This CDR3 comprises 18 residues. J gave up 1 base and V 7 bases, and 8 bases lay outside the gene matches. The CDR3 nucleotides read TGTGCCAGCACCTTGGGACTAGCGGGAGTGGGGAACACCGGGGAGCTGTTTTTT. This encodes CASTLGLAGVGNTGELFF. Full variable domain (remainder filled in from reference TRBV7-9 and TRBJ2-2): DTGVSQNPRHKITKRGQNVTFRCDPISEHNRLYWYRQTLGQGPEFLTYFQNEAQLEKSRLLSDRFSAERPKGSFSTLEIQRTEQGDSAMYLCASTLGLAGVGNTGELFFGEGSRLTVL.

This clonotype has a handful of counts. The chain joins TRBV6-5 to TRBJ1-2; D unclear. CDR1 MNHEY and CDR2 SVGAGI come from the germline V gene. The CDR3 covers 13 residues. V dropped 2 bases and J dropped 3 bases, with 7 bases sitting between them. Here the CDR3 reads CASSYEAYYGYTF. The DNA for the CDR3 is TGTGCCAGCAGTTACGAGGCATACTATGGCTACACCTTC.

The chain is built from TRBV19 and TRBJ1-5; a possible D gene is TRBD1 (5 bases). Germline V CDR1 and CDR2: LNHDA, SQIVND (reference sequence). Trimming removed 4 bases from V and 4 bases from J, with 11 bases in between. This CDR3 has 14 residues. CDR3 coding DNA: TGTGCCAGTAGTACGGCATACAGGAATCAGCCCCAGCATTTT. This sequence encodes CASSTAYRNQPQHF.

The rearrangement links TRBV18 to TRBJ1-1; D is unresolved. This CDR3 is built from 12 residues. With 0 bases removed from V and 1 base from J, the gap between germline ends came to 0 bases. The germline gives CDR1 KGHSH, CDR2 LQKENI. The CDR3 DNA is TGTGCCAGCTCACCACCGAACACTGAAGCTTTCTTT. It yields the protein CASSPPNTEAFF.

The CDR3 bases are TGCAGTGCTAGTGTGGATTCACCCCTCCACTTT. Residues: CSASVDSPLHF. The genes are TRBV20-1 and TRBJ1-6, with no clear D. CDR3 length equals 11 residues. The V end lost 3 bases, the J end lost 8 bases, and 5 bases lay between the germline ends. In germline, CDR1 is DFQATT, CDR2 SNEGSKA (reference sequence).

The chain links TRBV7-2 to TRBJ2-3; 7 nucleotides align to TRBD1. The CDR3 covers 14 residues. The trim removed 5 bases at V and 4 bases at J, leaving 6 bases unmatched. Germline CDR1 is SGHTA and CDR2 is FQGNSA. CDR3 coding DNA: TGTGCCAGCAGCCCAGGACAGGCGTCAGATACGCAGTATTTT. Amino acids: CASSPGQASDTQYF.

CDR3 loop: CASSLWGTGYTF. The CDR3 DNA reads TGTGCCAGCAGTTTATGGGGGACCGGCTACACCTTC. V is TRBV12-3 or TRBV12-4 and J is TRBJ1-2; D may be TRBD1 (5 bases). V gave up 2 bases and J gave up 8 bases, with 9 bases separating them. This CDR3 spans 12 amino acids.

CDR3 sequence: CASSLRGTGANVLTF. The CDR3 bases are TGTGCCAGCAGTCTAAGGGGAACTGGGGCCAACGTCCTGACTTTC. This chain joins TRBV27 and TRBJ2-6; the D gene is possibly TRBD1 (5 bases). Trimming stripped 5 bases from V and 2 bases from J, with 10 bases between. This CDR3 has 15 amino acids. Germline-derived CDR1 and CDR2 are MNHEY and SMNVEV (reference sequence).

This clonotype was counted only a few times. The chain carries TRBV6-1 and TRBJ1-2; 9 bases are shared with TRBD1. CDR3 length equals 17 residues. CDR1 is MNHNS and CDR2 is SASEGT in the germline V gene. Trimming at V came to 2 bases and at J to 6 bases, leaving 13 bases not matched to a gene. CDR3 bases: TGTGCCAGCAGTGAACAAACAGGGGGCCCCTCCCGAGATGGCTACACCTTC. Its translation: CASSEQTGGPSRDGYTF.

The V and J genes are TRBV12-3 or TRBV12-4 and TRBJ1-1, with 10 bases fitting TRBD1. V lost 5 bases and J lost 8; bases outside the gene matches: 2. This CDR3 is built from 12 residues. CDR3 region: CASSLGQGEAFF. The CDR3 DNA reads as TGTGCCAGCAGTCTGGGACAGGGGGAAGCTTTCTTT.

This clonotype was recorded a few times. This chain links TRBV20-1 with TRBJ1-5; D is possibly TRBD1 (5 bases). The V end lost 0 bases, the J end lost 4 bases, and 10 bases lay between the germline ends. Germline V gene data show CDR1 as DFQATT and CDR2 as SNEGSKA (reference sequence). The CDR3 extends over 14 amino acids. The CDR3, as DNA: TGCAGTGCTAGAGATTGGGGGACGAATCAGCCCCAGCATTTT. Encoded protein: CSARDWGTNQPQHF.

V gene TRBV5-1 combines with J gene TRBJ1-2; D possibly corresponds to TRBD1 (6 bases). From germline, CDR1 is SGHRS and CDR2 YFSETQ. The CDR3 loop spans 14 amino acids. V lost 7 bases and J lost 2, with 15 bases in between. In DNA form, the CDR3 reads TGCGCCAGCTCCCGGGGGGGCGAAAACTATGGCTACACCTTC. It is translated as CASSRGGENYGYTF.

This chain uses TRBV25-1 with TRBJ2-1, with D hard to call. Trimming pared 3 bases from V and 9 bases from J, leaving 6 bases between. This CDR3 has 11 amino acids. From germline, CDR1 is MGHDK and CDR2 SYGVNS. The CDR3 loop reads CASSEFGEQFF. Here the CDR3 DNA reads TGTGCCAGCAGTGAGTTTGGTGAGCAGTTCTTC.

This chain joins TRBV10-3 and TRBJ2-3; 10 bases are a match to TRBD1. This CDR3 region has 15 residues. Germline V gene lookup returns CDR1 ENHRY and CDR2 SYGVKD. Trimming took 9 bases from V and 4 from J; bases not matched to a gene: 10. CDR3 nucleotides: TGTGCCATTCGAGCCGGGACAGGGGATGCAGATACGCAGTATTTT. It yields the protein CAIRAGTGDADTQYF.

This chain joins TRBV7-2 and TRBJ1-3; D call uncertain. CDR3 length: 17 residues. Looked up from germline, CDR1 is SGHTA and CDR2 is FQGNSA. V was pared by 1 base and J by 7 bases, with 20 bases between. Written as DNA, the CDR3 is TGTGCCAGCAGCTTAGGGGAATGGGGTGGGTTAAGGAACACCATATATTTT. It specifies CASSLGEWGGLRNTIYF.

J is TRBJ1-2 and V is TRBV6-1, with 10 bases fitting TRBD1. This CDR3 has 17 amino acids. Germline V gene sequence: CDR1 MNHNS, CDR2 SASEGT. V shed 5 bases and J 2 bases; nucleotides not matched to a gene: 11. The CDR3 protein is CASSQDRGVVRNYGYTF. As DNA, the CDR3 is TGTGCCAGCAGTCAGGACAGGGGGGTCGTAAGGAACTATGGCTACACCTTC.

The chain couples TRBV7-9 to TRBJ2-5; D may be TRBD2 (5 bases). The CDR3 is 17 amino acids. Germline assignment: CDR1 SEHNR and CDR2 FQNEAQ (reference sequence). V was pared by 0 bases and J by 3 bases, with 17 bases between. CDR3 loop: CASSLARGQRVEETQYF. In DNA form, the CDR3 reads TGTGCCAGCAGCTTAGCTCGTGGCCAGAGGGTTGAAGAGACCCAGTACTTC.

With respect to this clonotype: The junction shows a germline mismatch at one end, possibly a read error. CDR3 sequence reads: CSARRDGRKEEIQYF. CDR3 nucleotide sequence: TGCAGTGCCAGGAGGGATGGAAGGAAAGAAGAGATCCAGTACTTC. V gene TRBV20-1 combines with J gene TRBJ2-5; possibly TRBD2 for D (6 bases). This CDR3 is 15 amino acids long. Germline CDR1 is DFQATT and CDR2 is SNEGSKA (reference sequence).

This clonotype showed up just a few times. This chain uses TRBV20-1 with TRBJ1-2, with D maybe TRBD1 (6 bases). The CDR3 runs to 11 residues. V dropped 3 bases and J dropped 8 bases, with 10 bases sitting between them. Germline assignment: CDR1 DFQATT and CDR2 SNEGSKA (reference sequence). The CDR3 sequence is CSARDSRGYTF. In DNA form, the CDR3 reads TGCAGTGCTAGGGACAGTCGAGGCTACACCTTC.

V and J are TRBV28 and TRBJ2-7, with 10 bases aligning to TRBD1. The germline V gene has CDR1 MDHEN and CDR2 SYDVKM. This CDR3 region has 15 residues. The V segment lost 6 bases and the J segment 2 bases; nucleotides outside the gene matches: 7. The CDR3 loop is CASSPRTGGPYEQYF. The CDR3 bases are TGTGCCAGCAGCCCACGGACAGGGGGACCCTACGAGCAGTACTTC. The full variable domain, with the rest looked up from reference TRBV28 and TRBJ2-7, is DVKVTQSSRYLVKRTGEKVFLECVQDMDHENMFWYRQDPGLGLRLIYFSYDVKMKEKGDIPEGYSVSREKKERFSLILESASTNQTSMYLCASSPRTGGPYEQYFGPGTRLTVT.

Relative to its sample, this clonotype is large (0.1 to 1%). The chain combines TRBV12-3 or TRBV12-4 with TRBJ1-2; the match to TRBD1 covers 8 bases. The CDR3 is 14 amino acids. V trimming: 6 bases; J trimming: 7 bases; junction bases outside the gene matches: 10. DNA of the CDR3: TGTGCCAGCAGCATCGGACAGGGTGTCGGTGGCTACACCTTC. This encodes CASSIGQGVGGYTF.

This clonotype has a handful of counts. V gene TRBV2 combines with J gene TRBJ2-5, with D perhaps matching TRBD1 (6 bases). The V gene's germline CDR1 is SNHLY and CDR2 FYNNEI. V was clipped by 0 bases and J by 2 bases, with 13 bases between them. The CDR3 has 16 residues. CDR3 coding DNA: TGTGCCAGCAGTGAAGCGCGACAGGCCGATCAAGAGACCCAGTACTTC. Translating it yields CASSEARQADQETQYF. Drawing the rest from reference TRBV2 and TRBJ2-5, the complete variable domain is EPEVTQTPSHQVTQMGQEVILRCVPISNHLYFYWYRQILGQKVEFLVSFYNNEISEKSEIFDDQFSVERPDGSNFTLKIRSTKLEDSAMYFCASSEARQADQETQYFGPGTRLLVL.

Only a few counts were recorded for this clonotype. This chain links TRBV20-1 with TRBJ2-7, with D possibly TRBD2 on 6 matching bases. The CDR3 loop spans 14 amino acids. V was cut by 3 bases and J by 7 bases, with 19 bases left in between. Germline lookup yields CDR1 DFQATT and CDR2 SNEGSKA (reference sequence). The CDR3 region has the DNA TGCAGTGCTAGGGCACTAGCCACCGTAGGGGAGCAGTACTTC. This encodes CSARALATVGEQYF.

This clonotype was seen a few times. This rearrangement joins TRBV7-2 to TRBJ2-1; D remains ambiguous. The CDR3 covers 13 residues. The V end was cut by 3 bases, the J end by 7 bases, with 10 bases between. Germline CDR1 is SGHTA and CDR2 is FQGNSA. CDR3 nucleotide sequence: TGTGCCAGCAGCTTTGGTTCTCGGAATGAGCAGTTCTTC. As protein: CASSFGSRNEQFF.

The V gene is TRBV6-1, the J gene TRBJ2-6; D remains ambiguous. The length of the CDR3 is 16 residues. The V and J ends lost 7 bases and 4 bases respectively, with 17 bases between them. Germline CDR1 is MNHNS and CDR2 is SASEGT. DNA for the CDR3: TGTGCCAGCACTTTGGGTTTAACGACGGGGGCCAACGTCCTGACTTTC. This translates into CASTLGLTTGANVLTF.

This clonotype has only a few counts. V usage is TRBV6-1 and J usage is TRBJ2-3, with 10 bases aligning to TRBD2. The length of the CDR3 is 14 residues. Germline lookup yields CDR1 MNHNS and CDR2 SASEGT. The J segment lost 1 base and the V segment lost 6 bases, leaving 1 base of the junction unmatched. The CDR3: CASRTSGGTDTQYF. The CDR3 region has the DNA TGTGCCAGCAGAACTAGCGGGGGCACAGATACGCAGTATTTT.

The chain uses TRBV2 and TRBJ2-2; D uncertain. Trimming cost V 3 bases and J 3 bases, with 5 bases left between them. The CDR3 is made up of 13 amino acids. Germline V gene sequence: CDR1 SNHLY, CDR2 FYNNEI. CDR3 coding DNA: TGTGCCAGCAGTGAGGGGTACACCGGGGAGCTGTTTTTT. It codes for CASSEGYTGELFF.